This T cell receptor (beta chain) emerged from a study of blood T cell repertoires in COVID-19. V was clipped by 3 bases and J by 7 bases; unmatched bases: 7. The length of the CDR3 is 16 residues. CDR1 and CDR2 from the germline V gene are MDHEN and SYDVKM. The data were produced by immunoSEQ multiplex PCR, yet TCRdb's version contains in-frame clones alone and is incomplete. The data show 140,000 to 150,000 clones, approximately 90% seen once. Specimen: peripheral blood. This rearrangement joins TRBV28 to TRBJ2-2; 11 bases align to TRBD1. The source is a woman aged 45-59 years with active or convalescent COVID-19. The CDR3 nucleotides are TGTGCCAGCAGTTTTGGACAGGGGGCGCGGGGCGGGGAGCTGTTTTTT. Translating it yields CASSFGQGARGGELFF. The whole variable domain, filled in from reference TRBV28 and TRBJ2-2, reads DVKVTQSSRYLVKRTGEKVFLECVQDMDHENMFWYRQDPGLGLRLIYFSYDVKMKEKGDIPEGYSVSREKKERFSLILESASTNQTSMYLCASSFGQGARGGELFFGEGSRLTVL.